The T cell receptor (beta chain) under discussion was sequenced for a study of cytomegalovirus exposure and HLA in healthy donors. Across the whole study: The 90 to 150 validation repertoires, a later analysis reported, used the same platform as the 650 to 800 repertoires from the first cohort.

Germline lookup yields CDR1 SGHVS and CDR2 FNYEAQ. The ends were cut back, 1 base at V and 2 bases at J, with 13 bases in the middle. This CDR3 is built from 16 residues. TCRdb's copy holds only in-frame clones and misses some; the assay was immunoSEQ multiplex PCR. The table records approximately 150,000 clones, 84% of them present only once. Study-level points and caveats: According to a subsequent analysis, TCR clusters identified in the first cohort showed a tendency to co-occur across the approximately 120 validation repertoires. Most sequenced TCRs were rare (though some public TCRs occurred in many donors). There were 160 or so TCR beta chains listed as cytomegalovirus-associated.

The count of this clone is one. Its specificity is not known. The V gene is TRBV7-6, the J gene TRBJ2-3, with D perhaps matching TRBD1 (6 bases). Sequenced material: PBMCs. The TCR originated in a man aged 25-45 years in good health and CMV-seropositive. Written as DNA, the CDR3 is TGTGCCAGCAGCTTAGGAGTCAGGGGAGCCACAGATACGCAGTATTTT. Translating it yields CASSLGVRGATDTQYF.